This TCR beta chain was observed in a study of shared clonotypes between healthy human individuals (dated by TCRdb to about 2020). Study-wide context: A couple of women and a few men aged 18 to 49 years were included in the cohort. Libraries were prepared and TCR repertoires were sequenced by different laboratories using diverse techniques, in order to increase sequencing depth and limit assay-specific biases. Per donor, leukapheresis produced somewhere between about 0.8 and 9 billion PBMCs. For each donor, CD4 naive and CD4 memory were each run on three plates, CD8 naive on two plates, and CD8 memory on one plate. To estimate repertoire size and how much clonotypes are shared between individuals, the study performed deep sequencing of blood TCR repertoires from about five healthy adults.

Healthy HIV-negative adults with no recently reported acute infections or vaccinations were included as donors. Only Caucasian adults living in Nashville, Tennessee, USA were represented among the donors. CD8 memory samples were composed of magnetically selected CD45RO+ cells combined with CCR7-negative CD45RA+ effector memory (TemRA) cells. Blood was collected by leukapheresis, and PBMCs were isolated by Ficoll-Histopaque density gradient centrifugation and then cryopreserved in liquid nitrogen vapor phase. Purity and quantity of every magnetically sorted T cell population were checked by analytical flow cytometry. Genomic DNA was isolated from every sorted fraction and measured by UV absorbance on a Nanodrop 2000c. A remark on this clone: Its binding antigen is unknown. Nothing much larger sits one base from this clone, and base qualities are not available.

After removal of 4 bases from V and 6 bases from J, the junction retains 4 bases not matched to a gene. In the germline V gene, CDR1 corresponds to MNHEY and CDR2 to SVGAGI. From the cysteine up to the phenylalanine, the CDR3 has a length of 14 residues. Only CDR3 DNA is held: 42 bases, read in frame from base 1. Using the deep immunoSEQ assay, TCR CDR3 regions were amplified from genomic DNA by multiplex PCR. Extracted genomic DNA from each cell subset was distributed evenly across all wells of several immunoSEQ 96-well plates, and each plate was treated as a replicate. For sorted subsets, approximately 190 ng genomic DNA, equal to 30,000 to 35,000 T cell genomes, was loaded into each replicate PCR. Purified libraries were measured with a Qubit 3.0 fluorometer, size-checked on a Bioanalyzer 2100, and measured again with the KAPA Library Quantification kit. Every immunoSEQ 96-well plate was sequenced on a separate single-read 150-cycle Illumina NextSeq 550 flow cell. In the source study's methods: Because the immunoSEQ output included only junctional sequences and no quality scores, the filtering could not be the same as the filtering used for full-length reads. Sequences were annotated with PyIR, a Python wrapper for IgBLAST v1.9, and V/J genes and CDR3 were assigned using IMGT germline references. Any read was removed if the V/J assignment was weak (E-value above 1e-6), the CDR3 was missing, or the read contained stop codons, out-of-frame junctions, or ambiguous translated residues. V3J clonotypes were defined as sequences sharing an identical inferred V gene, J gene, and CDR3 amino acid sequence. To compute the percentage overlap between repertoires, the number of shared unique clonotypes was divided by the size of the smaller repertoire. RTK rarefaction, the Chao1 estimator, and Recon v2.1 estimates of unobserved clonotypes were used to assess repertoire richness. OLGA was used to compute generation probabilities for all TCRbeta clonotypes that the gDNA method yielded from several donors. TCRdb re-hosts the immuneACCESS table, in-frame sequences only. Its copies lack some clones; in the studies checked, an unresolved V gene accounts for under half of them, and the cause for the rest is not known. That table furnishes V, J and clone size, whereas the DNA furnished D and trimming. This sample gives 550,000 to 800,000 clones in total; about 90% of them show up just once. Roughly 36% of the sample is in the top ten clones.

Overall results and qualifications from the work: Incomplete sequencing was indicated by rarefaction of sorted-subset datasets, despite the large sequencing depth. Based on pairwise subsampling, the degree of clonotype sharing among donors was expected to be affected by sequencing depth. Estimated clonotype richness was generally larger for naive than for memory subsets. Clonotypes shared by all four sorted-subset donors showed higher generation probabilities than non-shared clonotypes. Only blood was sampled, and tissue TCR repertoires likely differ from those in blood. Across four donors, around 5.4% of naive CD4, approximately 3.5% of naive CD8, 2.3% of memory CD4, and approximately 0.4% of memory CD8 clonotypes were shared. The small number of donors limited the genetic and exposure-history diversity represented.

The material sequenced was memory CD8+ T cells from PBMCs. According to the study, the label for this sample's cell subset or site signals: CD45RO+ cells pooled with CCR7-negative TemRA cells. In this chain, TRBV6-5 is recombined with TRBJ1-4, and 8 junctional nucleotides match TRBD1. This receptor was taken from a young man in good health. Some clones in this sample may be carry-over from other donors' samples. The bases read TGTGCCAGCAGTTTGATACAGGGGGATGAAAAACTGTTTTTT. This is translated as CASSLIQGDEKLFF.